Listed below are T cell receptor beta chains from one sample, sequenced in a study of response to subunit inactivated influenza vaccine. TCRdb itself ran the RT-PCR reads through MiXCR, one entry per CDR3 protein. The sample has 500,000 or so distinct CDR3 sequences, 16% seen once. Sample: CD4+ T cells sorted from PBMCs, taken around 25 months after vaccination. Receptors were obtained from a man between 50 and 70 years old who received an inactivated influenza vaccine. Both conserved end residues are trimmed from each CDR3.

TRBV7-2 | ASSLELGGYT
TRBV7-3 | ASSLSNNNEQF
TRBV6-1 | ASNAGWSTEAF
TRBV20-1 | SGPRRRGGWETQY
TRBV6-1 | ASSGAVSGTGETQY
TRBV15 | ATSRDRGVLGELF
TRBV7-9 | ASSLGAANTGELF
TRBV12-3/TRBV12-4 | ASSTRTAEKLF
TRBV27 | ASRTIRRGIEQF
TRBV12-3/TRBV12-4 | ASGYRGSAEAF
TRBV11-1 | ASSSAQGSGELF
TRBV11-2 | ASSLDSTEQF
TRBV3-1 | ASSHSRQGGGHEQF
TRBV10-2 | ASSELAGGAVNIQY
TRBV20-1 | SARSGVATNEKLF
TRBV7-8 | ASSPEMTAYEQY
TRBV11-2 | ASSLDGWPLPYEQY
TRBV5-6 | ASLNRGATEAF
TRBV5-1 | ASSHGQGAISDTQY
TRBV28 | ASSPSGVTNYGYT
TRBV20-1 | SARAGGPSGELF
TRBV30 | ACNYRALSPADTQY
TRBV18 | ASSRDMNTEAF
TRBV7-2 | ASSLPNRGEAF
TRBV7-2 | ASSYGQLRDTQY
TRBV2 | ASSLREYSNQPQH
TRBV5-6 | ASSSPGGIGETQY
TRBV30 | AWSRLWTGELF
TRBV6-6 | ASSPGGGQEKLF
TRBV12-5 | ASGRTSGNTGELF
TRBV5-1 | ASSWTGGQLF
TRBV25-1 | ASSDPSTPNRPAGVDEQF
TRBV7-9 | ASSFSQGSSPLH
TRBV20-1 | SATNPGTVNQPQH
TRBV7-3 | ASSLTPWTSGSQETQY
TRBV11-2 | ASSLDRLANEQF
TRBV5-1 | ASSLAGTGLEAF
TRBV6-2/TRBV6-3 | ASNLGVGELF
TRBV4-3 | ASSPGTTFEQY
TRBV7-6 | ASSRLSGTTEAF
TRBV20-1 | SAAGYLETQY
TRBV10-3 | AIASREVTEAF
TRBV5-1 | ASNGLETQY
TRBV15 | ATSGGLAVDNEQF
TRBV7-9 | ASSPLRGGSVHEQY
TRBV4-2 | ASSPNVLAGNTGELF
TRBV2 | ASSAGQAKNIQY
TRBV7-9 | ASSLALLTAKGGYT
TRBV6-6 | ASRTPGEQY
TRBV6-2/TRBV6-3 | ASRVGTGGTSGLTKNIQY
TRBV28 | ASSLRGLSYEQY
TRBV14 | ASSLRALNTEAF
TRBV5-1 | ASSHPQGNGGFLLEQY
TRBV18 | ASSPSDPGTQY
TRBV19 | ASSTRPGHQPQH
TRBV28 | ASSTGTGGELAKNIQY
TRBV28 | ASTERSGAGNTIY
TRBV29-1 | SVRGTGLNQPQR
TRBV5-1 | ASSLRTGVIEAF
TRBV12-3/TRBV12-4 | ASSLDGGTYEQY